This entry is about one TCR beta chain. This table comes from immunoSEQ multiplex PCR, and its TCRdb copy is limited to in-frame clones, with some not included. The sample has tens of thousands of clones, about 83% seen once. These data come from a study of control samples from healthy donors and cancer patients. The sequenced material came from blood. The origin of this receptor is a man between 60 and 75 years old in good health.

The CDR3 here is CASTVSINEQFF. Here the CDR3 DNA reads TGTGCCAGCACCGTCTCAATAAATGAGCAGTTCTTC. The chain combines TRBV12-3 or TRBV12-4 with TRBJ2-1; D remains ambiguous. The CDR3 has 12 residues. V dropped 7 bases and J dropped 7 bases, with 11 bases sitting between them.